This T cell receptor beta chain was identified during a study of cytomegalovirus exposure and HLA in healthy donors. Findings and limits, study-wide: Reportedly, HLA-A and HLA-B alleles of most subjects were accurately predicted from TCR beta.

Donors consisted of healthy bone marrow donors. Trimming cost V 10 bases and J 3 bases; bases outside gene matches: 5. The CDR3 contains 12 residues. Germline values: CDR1 SEHNR, CDR2 FQNEAQ (reference sequence). PCR involved 60 Vbeta and 13 Jbeta primers. Authors' analysis steps: Unique TCR beta chains numbered approximately 76 million in a later analysis, with approximately 10 million shared. Profiled with immunoSEQ multiplex PCR; TCRdb holds only in-frame clones, not every one. That table gives V, J and clone size, and the DNA gave D and trimming. This table has some 110,000 clones, 65% to 85% appearing once. On this clone: The antigen remains unidentified.

This TCR derives from a male donor in good health and CMV-seronegative. The sample comprised PBMCs. The V and J genes are TRBV7-9 and TRBJ1-2, with 7 bases lining up with TRBD1. Here the CDR3 reads CATDRDDYGYTF. The CDR3, as DNA: TGTGCCACAGACAGGGATGACTATGGCTACACCTTC.